Listed below are T cell receptor beta chains from one sample, sequenced in a study of control samples from healthy donors and cancer patients. The assay was immunoSEQ multiplex PCR, and TCRdb's table has in-frame clones only and misses some. The sample consists of fewer than 500,000 clones, about 93% of them appearing once. Sequenced: PBMCs. All receptors come from a man aged 40-55 years with head and neck cancer. Each CDR3 is given with its conserved first and last residue. Fields, in order: V gene, J gene, clone size, D gene, CDR3 protein, CDR3 DNA. D genes are given only for firm matches. A row's size may be missing; if present it is once, few, many or a size class.

V gene: TRBV4-2
J gene: TRBJ2-1
clone size: once
D gene: .
CDR3 protein: CASSQVVGISSYNEQFF
CDR3 DNA: TGTGCCAGCAGCCAAGTTGTCGGGATTAGCTCCTACAATGAGCAGTTCTTC

V gene: TRBV9
J gene: TRBJ2-5
clone size: once
D gene: .
CDR3 protein: CASSVFGVQETQYF
CDR3 DNA: TGTGCCAGCAGCGTATTTGGGGTACAAGAGACCCAGTACTTC

V gene: TRBV3-1/TRBV3-2
J gene: TRBJ1-6
clone size: .
D gene: .
CDR3 protein: CASSPGVNNSPLHF
CDR3 DNA: TGTGCCAGCAGCCCAGGGGTGAATAATTCACCCCTCCACTTT

V gene: TRBV19
J gene: TRBJ2-2
clone size: .
D gene: .
CDR3 protein: CASSPDQTLNTGELFF
CDR3 DNA: TGTGCCAGTAGTCCAGATCAGACGCTGAACACCGGGGAGCTGTTTTTT

V gene: TRBV5-1
J gene: TRBJ2-7
clone size: .
D gene: TRBD1
CDR3 protein: CASSLAGAGGSSYEQYF
CDR3 DNA: TGCGCCAGCAGCTTGGCCGGCGCAGGGGGCAGCTCCTACGAGCAGTACTTC

V gene: TRBV28
J gene: TRBJ1-5
clone size: .
D gene: TRBD1
CDR3 protein: CASSLGTVSNQPQHF
CDR3 DNA: TGTGCCAGCAGTTTAGGGACAGTTAGCAATCAGCCCCAGCATTTT

V gene: TRBV6-5
J gene: TRBJ2-1
clone size: .
D gene: .
CDR3 protein: CASTMGSSYNEQFF
CDR3 DNA: TGTGCCAGCACCATGGGGAGCTCCTACAATGAGCAGTTCTTC

V gene: TRBV13
J gene: TRBJ1-1
clone size: .
D gene: TRBD1
CDR3 protein: CASSSLPQGGNTEAFF
CDR3 DNA: TGTGCCAGCAGCTCACTCCCACAGGGGGGAAACACTGAAGCTTTCTTT

V gene: TRBV29-1
J gene: TRBJ1-5
clone size: .
D gene: TRBD1
CDR3 protein: CSVGWGRGGDQPQHF
CDR3 DNA: TGCAGCGTCGGGTGGGGGCGAGGGGGCGATCAGCCCCAGCATTTT

V gene: TRBV6-6
J gene: TRBJ2-1
clone size: .
D gene: TRBD2
CDR3 protein: CASSGTSSYNEQFF
CDR3 DNA: TGTGCCAGCAGTGGGACTAGCTCCTACAATGAGCAGTTCTTC

V gene: TRBV3-1/TRBV3-2
J gene: TRBJ2-7
clone size: .
D gene: TRBD1
CDR3 protein: CASSQDVATGGYEQYF
CDR3 DNA: TGTGCCAGCAGCCAAGATGTCGCGACAGGGGGGTACGAGCAGTACTTC

V gene: TRBV27
J gene: TRBJ1-5
clone size: .
D gene: TRBD1
CDR3 protein: CASRGQHNQPQHF
CDR3 DNA: TGTGCCAGCAGGGGACAGCACAATCAGCCCCAGCATTTT

V gene: TRBV19
J gene: TRBJ2-7
clone size: few
D gene: TRBD1
CDR3 protein: CATSDRETYEQYF
CDR3 DNA: TGTGCCACCTCGGACAGGGAGACCTACGAGCAGTACTTC

V gene: TRBV29-1
J gene: TRBJ1-1
clone size: .
D gene: .
CDR3 protein: CSVEGNGATEAFF
CDR3 DNA: TGCAGCGTTGAAGGAAACGGGGCCACTGAAGCTTTCTTT

V gene: TRBV6-5
J gene: TRBJ1-4
clone size: .
D gene: TRBD1
CDR3 protein: CASRLRDSTNEKLFF
CDR3 DNA: TGTGCCAGCAGACTGAGGGACAGTACTAATGAAAAACTGTTTTTT

V gene: TRBV5-1
J gene: TRBJ1-6
clone size: .
D gene: .
CDR3 protein: CASSFTPGVLGSPLHF
CDR3 DNA: TGCGCCAGCAGCTTCACCCCCGGGGTTTTGGGTTCACCCCTCCACTTT

V gene: TRBV27
J gene: TRBJ1-4
clone size: .
D gene: TRBD1
CDR3 protein: CASSSWTGHEKLFF
CDR3 DNA: TGTGCCAGCAGTTCCTGGACAGGGCACGAAAAACTGTTTTTT

V gene: TRBV28
J gene: TRBJ1-5
clone size: .
D gene: .
CDR3 protein: CASSLRGGFLQPQHF
CDR3 DNA: TGTGCCAGCAGTTTAAGAGGAGGGTTTTTGCAGCCCCAGCATTTT

V gene: TRBV11-1
J gene: TRBJ2-5
clone size: once
D gene: TRBD1
CDR3 protein: CASSLHRGELQETQYF
CDR3 DNA: TGTGCCAGCAGCTTACACAGGGGGGAGCTCCAAGAGACCCAGTACTTC

V gene: TRBV5-1
J gene: TRBJ1-4
clone size: .
D gene: .
CDR3 protein: CASSSEGFQGEKLFF
CDR3 DNA: TGCGCCAGCAGCTCCGAGGGGTTTCAAGGTGAAAAACTGTTTTTT

V gene: TRBV24-1
J gene: TRBJ1-4
clone size: .
D gene: .
CDR3 protein: CAPGARATNEKLFF
CDR3 DNA: TGTGCCCCGGGGGCCAGAGCAACTAATGAAAAACTGTTTTTT

V gene: TRBV6-5
J gene: TRBJ1-5
clone size: .
D gene: .
CDR3 protein: CASSYGQGKQPQHF
CDR3 DNA: TGTGCCAGCAGTTACGGGCAGGGTAAGCAGCCCCAGCATTTT

V gene: TRBV27
J gene: TRBJ1-5
clone size: .
D gene: .
CDR3 protein: CASSFKPNQPQHF
CDR3 DNA: TGTGCCAGCAGTTTTAAGCCTAATCAGCCCCAGCATTTT

V gene: TRBV6-5
J gene: TRBJ2-2
clone size: .
D gene: .
CDR3 protein: CASSLFGGLYTGELFF
CDR3 DNA: TGTGCCAGCAGTTTGTTCGGGGGGCTCTACACCGGGGAGCTGTTTTTT

V gene: TRBV6-5
J gene: TRBJ1-1
clone size: .
D gene: TRBD1
CDR3 protein: CASTTRQGNTEAFF
CDR3 DNA: TGTGCCAGCACCACCCGACAGGGGAACACTGAAGCTTTCTTT

V gene: TRBV7-9
J gene: TRBJ2-2
clone size: once
D gene: .
CDR3 protein: CASTPVGLNTRELFF
CDR3 DNA: TGTGCCAGCACCCCCGTGGGATTGAACACCAGGGAGCTGTTTTTT

V gene: TRBV4-3
J gene: TRBJ2-7
clone size: .
D gene: TRBD1
CDR3 protein: CASSQEGTGFYEQYF
CDR3 DNA: TGCGCCAGCAGCCAAGAGGGGACAGGCTTTTACGAGCAGTACTTC

V gene: TRBV11-2
J gene: TRBJ2-1
clone size: .
D gene: TRBD2
CDR3 protein: CASTRTSGGYNEQFF
CDR3 DNA: TGTGCCAGCACCCGGACTAGCGGGGGGTACAATGAGCAGTTCTTC

V gene: TRBV12-5
J gene: TRBJ1-1
clone size: .
D gene: TRBD1
CDR3 protein: CASAKGARGTEAFF
CDR3 DNA: TGTGCTAGTGCCAAGGGGGCACGAGGAACTGAAGCTTTCTTT

V gene: TRBV5-1
J gene: TRBJ1-3
clone size: .
D gene: .
CDR3 protein: CASSPDLRSGNTIYF
CDR3 DNA: TGCGCCAGCAGCCCCGATCTAAGGTCTGGAAACACCATATATTTT

V gene: TRBV5-1
J gene: TRBJ1-5
clone size: once
D gene: .
CDR3 protein: CASSEGGENQPQHF
CDR3 DNA: TGCGCCAGCAGCGAGGGAGGGGAGAATCAGCCCCAGCATTTT

V gene: TRBV7-9
J gene: TRBJ2-7
clone size: .
D gene: TRBD2
CDR3 protein: CASSPIAGGPFYEQYF
CDR3 DNA: TGTGCCAGCAGCCCAATAGCGGGAGGGCCGTTTTACGAGCAGTACTTC

V gene: TRBV15
J gene: TRBJ2-3
clone size: .
D gene: .
CDR3 protein: CATSPAGTDTQYF
CDR3 DNA: TGTGCCACCAGCCCGGCGGGCACAGATACGCAGTATTTT